Listed below are T cell receptor beta chains from one sample, sequenced in a study of cytomegalovirus exposure and HLA in healthy donors. TCRdb's table, derived via immunoSEQ multiplex PCR, lists solely in-frame clones and lacks some. The table records around 220,000 clones, 83% of them present only once. Sequencing used PBMCs. The source of these receptors is a girl under 18 in good health and CMV-seronegative. The CDR3 runs from the conserved cysteine through the conserved F or W. The D gene is left open where the match is weak. Part of the rows lack a size; the others show once, few, many or a class for expanded clones.

clone_size	d_call	v_call	cdr3_length	j_call	cdr3_aa	cdr3_nt
-	TRBD2	TRBV28	15	TRBJ2-2	CASSLSLAGGGELFF	TGTGCCAGCAGTTTATCACTAGCGGGGGGCGGGGAGCTGTTTTTT
-	-	TRBV7-2	13	TRBJ2-3	CASSLSQRDTQYF	TGTGCCAGCAGCTTGTCACAAAGAGATACGCAGTATTTT
-	TRBD2	TRBV7-9	15	TRBJ2-1	CASSLTSGSRDEQFF	TGTGCCAGCAGCCTTACTAGCGGGAGTAGAGATGAGCAGTTCTTC
-	-	TRBV10-2	14	TRBJ1-5	CASKAWESNQPQHF	TGCGCCAGCAAGGCGTGGGAGAGCAATCAGCCCCAGCATTTT
-	TRBD1	TRBV5-4	14	TRBJ2-3	CASSLKQGKDTQYF	TGTGCCAGCAGCTTGAAACAGGGGAAGGATACGCAGTATTTT
-	-	TRBV5-6	16	TRBJ2-3	CASSLVSPLTVDTQYF	TGTGCCAGCAGCTTGGTTAGCCCCCTCACGGTAGATACGCAGTATTTT
few	-	TRBV9	16	TRBJ2-2	CASSVTERIYTGELFF	TGTGCCAGCAGCGTAACGGAGCGAATATACACCGGGGAGCTGTTTTTT
-	-	TRBV19	15	TRBJ1-1	CASLPFAGGYTEAFF	TGTGCCAGTCTCCCTTTTGCTGGGGGCTACACTGAAGCTTTCTTT
-	-	TRBV29-1	12	TRBJ2-7	CSVEGLGYEQYF	TGCAGCGTTGAGGGGCTTGGTTACGAGCAGTACTTC
-	-	TRBV7-9	14	TRBJ1-3	CASSTPGTGNTIYF	TGTGCCAGCAGCACACCCGGGACTGGAAACACCATATATTTT
-	-	TRBV27	15	TRBJ2-1	CASSVNGKSRDEQFF	TGTGCCAGCAGTGTAAACGGAAAATCGCGGGATGAGCAGTTCTTC
-	TRBD1	TRBV6-1	15	TRBJ1-1	CASSKQGKVATEAFF	TGTGCCAGCAGTAAACAGGGGAAGGTGGCCACTGAAGCTTTCTTT
-	TRBD2	TRBV9	13	TRBJ2-1	CASSVDGGTSVIF	TGTGCCAGCAGCGTAGATGGGGGGACTAGTGTTATCTTC
once	TRBD2	TRBV7-3	15	TRBJ2-5	CASSRRASGQETQYF	TGTGCCAGCAGCCGGCGGGCTAGCGGGCAGGAGACCCAGTACTTC
-	-	TRBV27	13	TRBJ2-5	CASGAGREETQYF	TGTGCCAGCGGGGCGGGACGGGAGGAGACCCAGTACTTC
once	-	TRBV6-4	15	TRBJ1-1	CASPAQEARNTEAFF	TGTGCCAGCCCCGCCCAGGAGGCGCGGAACACTGAAGCTTTCTTT
few	TRBD1	TRBV7-3	13	TRBJ2-4	CASSLRDSDIQYF	TGTGCCAGCAGCTTAAGGGACAGCGACATTCAGTACTTC
once	-	TRBV28	11	TRBJ1-1	CASSSNFLAFF	TGTGCCAGCAGTTCAAACTTTCTGGCTTTCTTT
-	TRBD2	TRBV29-1	14	TRBJ2-1	CSVANLAGGIEQFF	TGCAGCGTTGCCAATTTAGCGGGAGGGATTGAGCAGTTCTTC
-	TRBD1	TRBV25-1	17	TRBJ2-2	CASSEWRSGGITGELFF	TGTGCCAGCAGTGAATGGCGATCAGGGGGAATTACCGGGGAGCTGTTTTTT
-	-	TRBV5-6	16	TRBJ1-3	CASSARGQSSGNTIYF	TGTGCCAGCAGCGCGAGAGGACAGAGCTCTGGAAACACCATATATTTT
once	TRBD1	TRBV7-3	16	TRBJ1-1	CASSLSPSRQGTEAFF	TGTGCCAGCAGCTTATCCCCCTCTCGACAGGGCACTGAAGCTTTCTTT
-	TRBD1	TRBV7-8	16	TRBJ1-6	CASSLGTGTFNSPLHF	TGTGCCAGCAGCTTAGGGACAGGGACCTTTAATTCACCCCTCCACTTT
-	TRBD1	TRBV6-7	13	TRBJ2-7	CASPTGEAYEQYF	TGTGCCAGCCCGACAGGGGAAGCCTACGAGCAGTACTTC
-	-	TRBV4-2	14	TRBJ1-2	CASSQEEGRDGYTF	TGTGCCAGCAGCCAAGAGGAAGGGAGGGATGGCTACACCTTC
few	-	TRBV5-1	15	TRBJ1-4	CASRSLTAGNEKLFF	TGCGCCAGCCGCTCGTTGACAGCTGGGAATGAAAAACTGTTTTTT
-	-	TRBV6-1	14	TRBJ1-5	CASSPAGSNQPQHF	TGTGCCAGCAGTCCCGCAGGGAGCAATCAGCCCCAGCATTTT
-	TRBD2	TRBV6-6	16	TRBJ2-3	CASRPPSGVVQDTQYF	TGTGCCAGCAGGCCTCCTAGCGGGGTCGTTCAAGATACGCAGTATTTT
-	-	TRBV29-1	12	TRBJ2-7	CSVEDLFYEQYF	TGCAGCGTTGAAGATCTTTTCTACGAGCAGTACTTC
-	TRBD2	TRBV11-2	14	TRBJ2-1	CASRTSGTYNEQFF	TGTGCCAGCAGGACTAGCGGGACCTACAATGAGCAGTTCTTC